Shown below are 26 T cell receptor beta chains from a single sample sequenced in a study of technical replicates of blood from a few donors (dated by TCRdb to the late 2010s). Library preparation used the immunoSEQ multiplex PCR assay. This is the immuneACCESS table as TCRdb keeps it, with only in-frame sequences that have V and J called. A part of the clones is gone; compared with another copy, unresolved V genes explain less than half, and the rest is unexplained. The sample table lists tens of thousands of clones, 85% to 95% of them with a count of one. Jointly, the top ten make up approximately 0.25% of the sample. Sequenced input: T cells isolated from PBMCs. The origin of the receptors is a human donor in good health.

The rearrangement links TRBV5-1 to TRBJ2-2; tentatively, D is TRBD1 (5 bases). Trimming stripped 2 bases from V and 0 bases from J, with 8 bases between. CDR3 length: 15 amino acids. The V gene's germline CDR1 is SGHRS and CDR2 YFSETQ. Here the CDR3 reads CASSFQTANTGELFF. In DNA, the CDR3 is TGCGCCAGCAGCTTCCAGACAGCGAACACCGGGGAGCTGTTTTTT.

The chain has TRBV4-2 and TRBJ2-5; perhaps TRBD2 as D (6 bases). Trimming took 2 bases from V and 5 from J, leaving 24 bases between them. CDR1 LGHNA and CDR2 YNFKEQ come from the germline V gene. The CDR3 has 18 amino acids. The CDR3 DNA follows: TGTGCCAGCAGCCAATTGACCGTCCGGCGGGGAAACGATGAGACCCAGTACTTC. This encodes CASSQLTVRRGNDETQYF.

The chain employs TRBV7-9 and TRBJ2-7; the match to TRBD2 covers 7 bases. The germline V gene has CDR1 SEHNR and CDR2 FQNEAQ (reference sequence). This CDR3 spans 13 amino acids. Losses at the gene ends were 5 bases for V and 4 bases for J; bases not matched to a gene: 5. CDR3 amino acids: CASSERTSYEQYF. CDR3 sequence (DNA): TGTGCCAGCAGCGAAAGGACTAGTTACGAGCAGTACTTC.

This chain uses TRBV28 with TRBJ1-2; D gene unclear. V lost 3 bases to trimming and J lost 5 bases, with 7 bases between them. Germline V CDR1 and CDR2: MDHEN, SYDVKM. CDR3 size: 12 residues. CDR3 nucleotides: TGTGCCAGCAGTTTGCGGGTTTATGGCTACACCTTC. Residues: CASSLRVYGYTF.

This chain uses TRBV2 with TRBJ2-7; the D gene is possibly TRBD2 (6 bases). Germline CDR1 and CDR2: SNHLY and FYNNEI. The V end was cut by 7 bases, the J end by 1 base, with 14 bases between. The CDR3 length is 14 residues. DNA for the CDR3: TGTGCCAGCACCCGTTGGGACTGGTCCTACGAGCAGTACTTC. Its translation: CASTRWDWSYEQYF.

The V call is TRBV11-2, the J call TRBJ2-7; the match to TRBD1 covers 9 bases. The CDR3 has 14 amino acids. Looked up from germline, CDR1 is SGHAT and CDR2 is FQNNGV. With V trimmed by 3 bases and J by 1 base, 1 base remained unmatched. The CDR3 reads CASSLGTGSYEQYF. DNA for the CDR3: TGTGCCAGCAGCTTGGGGACAGGGTCCTACGAGCAGTACTTC.

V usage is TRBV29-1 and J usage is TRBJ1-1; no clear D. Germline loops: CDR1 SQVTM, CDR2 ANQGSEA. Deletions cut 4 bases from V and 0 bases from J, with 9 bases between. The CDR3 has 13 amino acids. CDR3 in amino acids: CSVAPNLNTEAFF. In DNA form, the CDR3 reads TGCAGCGTTGCCCCTAATTTGAACACTGAAGCTTTCTTT.

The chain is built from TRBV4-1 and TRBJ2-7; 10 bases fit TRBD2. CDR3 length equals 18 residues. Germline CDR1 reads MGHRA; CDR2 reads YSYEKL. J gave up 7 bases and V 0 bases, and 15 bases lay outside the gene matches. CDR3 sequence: CASSQDELAGDQRDEQYF. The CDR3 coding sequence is TGCGCCAGCAGCCAAGACGAGCTAGCGGGAGATCAACGGGATGAGCAGTACTTC.

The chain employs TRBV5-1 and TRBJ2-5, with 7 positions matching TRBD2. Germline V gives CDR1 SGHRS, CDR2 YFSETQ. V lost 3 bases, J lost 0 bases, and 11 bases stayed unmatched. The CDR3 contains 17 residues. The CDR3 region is CASSYGSLAAYQETQYF. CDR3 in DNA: TGCGCCAGCAGCTACGGATCGCTAGCGGCGTACCAAGAGACCCAGTACTTC.

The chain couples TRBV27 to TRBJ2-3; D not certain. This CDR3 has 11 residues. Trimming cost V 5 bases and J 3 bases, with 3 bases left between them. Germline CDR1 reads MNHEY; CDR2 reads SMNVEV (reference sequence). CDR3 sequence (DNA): TGTGCCAGCAGTCAAACAGATACGCAGTATTTT. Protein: CASSQTDTQYF.

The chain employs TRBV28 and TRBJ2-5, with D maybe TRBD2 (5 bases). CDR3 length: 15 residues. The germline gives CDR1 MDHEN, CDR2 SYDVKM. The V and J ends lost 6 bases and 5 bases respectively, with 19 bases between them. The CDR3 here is CASSPARGVRETQYF. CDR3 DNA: TGTGCCAGCAGCCCTGCCCGGGGTGTGCGGGAGACCCAGTACTTC.

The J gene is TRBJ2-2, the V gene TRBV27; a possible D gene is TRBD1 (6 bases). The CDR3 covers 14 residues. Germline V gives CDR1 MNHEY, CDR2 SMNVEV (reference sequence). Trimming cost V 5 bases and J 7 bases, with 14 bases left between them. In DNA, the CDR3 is TGTGCCAGCAGTCGGCGTGGGACAATCGGGGAGCTGTTTTTT. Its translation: CASSRRGTIGELFF.

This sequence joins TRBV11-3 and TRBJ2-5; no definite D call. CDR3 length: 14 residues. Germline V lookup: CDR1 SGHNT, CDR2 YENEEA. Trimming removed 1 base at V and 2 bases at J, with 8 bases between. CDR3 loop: CASSLGTDQETQYF. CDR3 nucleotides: TGTGCCAGCAGCTTAGGTACAGATCAAGAGACCCAGTACTTC.

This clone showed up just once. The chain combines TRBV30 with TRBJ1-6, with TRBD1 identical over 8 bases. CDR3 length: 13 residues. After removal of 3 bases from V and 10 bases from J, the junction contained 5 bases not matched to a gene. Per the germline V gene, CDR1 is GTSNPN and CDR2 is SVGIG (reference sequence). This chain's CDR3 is CAWSGTGGSPLHF. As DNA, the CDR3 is TGTGCCTGGAGCGGGACAGGTGGATCACCCCTCCACTTT.

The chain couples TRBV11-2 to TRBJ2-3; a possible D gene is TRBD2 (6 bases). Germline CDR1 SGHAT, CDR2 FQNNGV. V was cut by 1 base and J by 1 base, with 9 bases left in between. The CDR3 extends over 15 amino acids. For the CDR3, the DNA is TGTGCCAGCAGCTTAGCAAGGAGGGGCACAGATACGCAGTATTTT. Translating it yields CASSLARRGTDTQYF. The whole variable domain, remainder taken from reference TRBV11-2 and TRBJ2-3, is EAGVAQSPRYKIIEKRQSVAFWCNPISGHATLYWYQQILGQGPKLLIQFQNNGVVDDSQLPKDRFSAERLKGVDSTLKIQPAKLEDSAVYLCASSLARRGTDTQYFGPGTRLTVL.

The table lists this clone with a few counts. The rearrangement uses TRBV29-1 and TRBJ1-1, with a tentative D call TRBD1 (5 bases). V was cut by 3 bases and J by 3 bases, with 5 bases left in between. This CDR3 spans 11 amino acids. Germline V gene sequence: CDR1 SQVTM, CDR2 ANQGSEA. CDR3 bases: TGCAGCGTTGACAGGGACACTGAAGCTTTCTTT. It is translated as CSVDRDTEAFF.

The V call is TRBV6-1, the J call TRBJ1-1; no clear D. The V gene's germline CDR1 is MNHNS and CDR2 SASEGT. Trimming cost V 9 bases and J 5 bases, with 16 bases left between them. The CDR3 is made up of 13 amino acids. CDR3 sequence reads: CASLGVIGTEAFF. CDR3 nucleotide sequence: TGTGCCAGTCTCGGGGTGATTGGGACTGAAGCTTTCTTT.

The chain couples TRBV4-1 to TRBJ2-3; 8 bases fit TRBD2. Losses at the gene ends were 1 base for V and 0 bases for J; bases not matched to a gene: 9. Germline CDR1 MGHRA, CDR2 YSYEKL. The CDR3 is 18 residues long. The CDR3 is CASSQVGSGSPSTDTQYF. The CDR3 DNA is TGCGCCAGCAGCCAAGTGGGCAGCGGGAGTCCTAGCACAGATACGCAGTATTTT.

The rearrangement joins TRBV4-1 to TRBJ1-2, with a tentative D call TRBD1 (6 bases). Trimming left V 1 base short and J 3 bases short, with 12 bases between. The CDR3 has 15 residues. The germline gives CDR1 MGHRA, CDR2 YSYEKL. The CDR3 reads CASSQVGGDDYGYTF. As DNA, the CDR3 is TGCGCCAGCAGCCAAGTAGGGGGGGATGACTATGGCTACACCTTC.

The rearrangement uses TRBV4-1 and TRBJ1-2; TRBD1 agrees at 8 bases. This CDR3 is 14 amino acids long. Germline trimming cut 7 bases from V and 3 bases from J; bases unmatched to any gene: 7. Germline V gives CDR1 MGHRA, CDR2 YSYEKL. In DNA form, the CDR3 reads TGCGCCAGCAACCCGGACAGGGTAGACTATGGCTACACCTTC. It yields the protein CASNPDRVDYGYTF.

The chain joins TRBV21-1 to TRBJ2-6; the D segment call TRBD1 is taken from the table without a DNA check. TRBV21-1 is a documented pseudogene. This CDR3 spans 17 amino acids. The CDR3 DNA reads TGTGCCAGCAGCAAATGGGGTAGGGGGCCCGGGGCCAACGTCCTGACTTTC. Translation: CASSKWGRGPGANVLTF.

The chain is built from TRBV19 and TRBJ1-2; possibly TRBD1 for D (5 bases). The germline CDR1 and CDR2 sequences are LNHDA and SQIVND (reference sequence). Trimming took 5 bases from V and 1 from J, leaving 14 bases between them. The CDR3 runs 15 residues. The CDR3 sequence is CASSRQGGGNYGYTF. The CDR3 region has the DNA TGTGCCAGTAGTCGCCAGGGAGGAGGTAACTATGGCTACACCTTC.

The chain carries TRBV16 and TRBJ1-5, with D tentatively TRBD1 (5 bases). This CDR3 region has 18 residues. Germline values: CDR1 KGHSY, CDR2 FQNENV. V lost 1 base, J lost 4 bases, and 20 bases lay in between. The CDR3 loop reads CASSQYRVGEGRNQPQHF. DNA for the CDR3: TGTGCCAGCAGCCAATATAGGGTCGGGGAGGGGAGGAATCAGCCCCAGCATTTT.

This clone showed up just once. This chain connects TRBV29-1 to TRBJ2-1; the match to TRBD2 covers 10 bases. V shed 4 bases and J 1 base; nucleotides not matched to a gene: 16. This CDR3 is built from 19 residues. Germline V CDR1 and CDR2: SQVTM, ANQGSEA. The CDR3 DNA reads TGCAGCGTTGGGAGGGGTAGCGGGGGGTCGCGAATGTCCTACAATGAGCAGTTCTTC. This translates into CSVGRGSGGSRMSYNEQFF.

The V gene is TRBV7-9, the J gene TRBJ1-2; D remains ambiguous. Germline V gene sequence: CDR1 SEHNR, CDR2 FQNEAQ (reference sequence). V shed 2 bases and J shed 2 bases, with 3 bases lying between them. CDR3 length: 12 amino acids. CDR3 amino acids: CASSLSNYGYTF. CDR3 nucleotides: TGTGCCAGCAGCTTATCGAACTATGGCTACACCTTC.

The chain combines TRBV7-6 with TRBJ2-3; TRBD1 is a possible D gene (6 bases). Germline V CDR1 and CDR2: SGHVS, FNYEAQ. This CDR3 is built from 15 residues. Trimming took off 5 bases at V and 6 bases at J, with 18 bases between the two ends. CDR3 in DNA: TGTGCCAGCAGCGATACGGATACAGGGTCGGATACGCAGTATTTT. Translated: CASSDTDTGSDTQYF.